The 26 T cell receptor beta chains in this list originate from one sample, sequenced in a study of cytomegalovirus exposure and HLA in healthy donors. With 60 Vbeta and 13 Jbeta primers, the PCR was carried out. The protocol was immunoSEQ multiplex PCR, while the TCRdb copy is restricted to in-frame clones and leaves out a portion. The sample has about 120,000 clones, about four fifths seen once. Sequencing was performed on PBMCs. These receptors all come from a man aged 25 to 40 in good health and CMV-seropositive.

The chain has TRBV5-1 and TRBJ1-2; D gene unclear. CDR3 size: 16 residues. In germline, CDR1 is SGHRS, CDR2 YFSETQ. V was pared by 0 bases and J by 0 bases, with 12 bases between. The CDR3 spells CASSLDSYGSNYGYTF. CDR3 sequence (DNA): TGCGCCAGCAGCTTGGACAGCTACGGTTCTAACTATGGCTACACCTTC.

The chain couples TRBV19 to TRBJ2-6; D uncertain. Between the trimmed V and J ends, which lost 7 bases and 0 bases, there was a span of 4 bases. CDR3 size: 13 residues. The germline V gene has CDR1 LNHDA and CDR2 SQIVND (reference sequence). CDR3 protein: CASIHSGANVLTF. The CDR3 region has the DNA TGTGCCAGTATCCACTCTGGGGCCAACGTCCTGACTTTC.

The rearrangement joins TRBV18 to TRBJ2-2, with 8 bases matching TRBD1. The CDR3 totals 15 residues. J was trimmed by 8 bases and V by 0 bases; bases with no gene match: 5. The V gene's germline CDR1 is KGHSH and CDR2 LQKENI. Here the CDR3 DNA reads TGTGCCAGCTCACCACCTCCCAGGGGGCCAGGGGAGCTGTTTTTT. It translates to CASSPPPRGPGELFF.

Only one count was recorded for this clone. The chain links TRBV18 to TRBJ1-1; 12 bases match TRBD1. Germline lookup yields CDR1 KGHSH and CDR2 LQKENI. The J segment lost 1 base and the V segment lost 2 bases, leaving 5 bases of the junction unmatched. The CDR3 has 17 residues. CDR3 loop: CASSPRGQGAQNTEAFF. The CDR3 DNA follows: TGTGCCAGCTCACCAAGGGGACAGGGGGCGCAGAACACTGAAGCTTTCTTT.

This clone was detected once. This chain uses TRBV4-1 with TRBJ2-1; D perhaps matches TRBD2 (6 bases). This CDR3 is built from 13 residues. Trimming took off 4 bases at V and 3 bases at J, with 7 bases between the two ends. The V gene's germline CDR1 is MGHRA and CDR2 YSYEKL. CDR3 DNA: TGCGCCAGCAGCCCCGGGGGCTACAATGAGCAGTTCTTC. Protein sequence: CASSPGGYNEQFF.

This clone was detected a few times. The chain is built from TRBV2 and TRBJ1-3, with a possible D match to TRBD1 (6 bases). CDR1 is SNHLY and CDR2 is FYNNEI in the germline V gene. The CDR3 extends over 21 amino acids. Trimming removed 0 bases from V and 0 bases from J, with 24 bases in between. CDR3 sequence: CASSEALWGQGLRSSGNTIYF. CDR3 DNA sequence: TGTGCCAGCAGTGAAGCGCTGTGGGGACAAGGTCTCCGGAGCTCTGGAAACACCATATATTTT.

The chain links TRBV7-3 to TRBJ2-5, with D perhaps TRBD2 (5 bases). The V end lost 6 bases, the J end lost 3 bases, and 20 bases lay between the germline ends. Germline V gene sequence: CDR1 SGHTA, CDR2 FQGTGA. The CDR3 runs to 16 residues. The CDR3, as DNA: TGTGCCAGCAGTCCCGGGATAGGCCTGAACAAAGAGACCCAGTACTTC. Protein sequence: CASSPGIGLNKETQYF.

The chain couples TRBV9 to TRBJ2-7; D ambiguous. Trimming removed 0 bases from V and 4 bases from J, with 8 bases in between. From germline, CDR1 is SGDLS and CDR2 YYNGEE. The CDR3 covers 13 residues. The CDR3 region has the DNA TGTGCCAGCAGCGTAGGAAACTATTACGAGCAGTACTTC. Protein product: CASSVGNYYEQYF.

This rearrangement joins TRBV15 to TRBJ2-5, with 7 bases fitting TRBD1. The CDR3 spans 16 residues. The germline CDR1 and CDR2 sequences are LNHNV and YYDKDF (reference sequence). The V gene end was trimmed by 3 bases and the J gene end by 3 bases; junction bases not matched to a gene: 10. The CDR3 spells CATSRGVTTGEETQYF. CDR3 bases: TGTGCCACCAGCAGGGGTGTAACCACAGGGGAAGAGACCCAGTACTTC.

The chain links TRBV27 to TRBJ1-2; no firm D call. Germline loops: CDR1 MNHEY, CDR2 SMNVEV (reference sequence). This CDR3 is 14 amino acids long. V shed 4 bases and J shed 4 bases, with 13 bases lying between them. The CDR3 is CASSSLDRSYGYTF. The CDR3 DNA follows: TGTGCCAGCAGTTCACTAGACCGATCCTATGGCTACACCTTC.

The CDR3: CASSLAGTGVYEQYF. The CDR3 bases are TGTGCCAGCAGCTTAGCCGGGACAGGGGTCTACGAGCAGTACTTC. This chain connects TRBV7-2 to TRBJ2-7; 10 bases are shared with TRBD1. The germline CDR1 and CDR2 sequences are SGHTA and FQGNSA. The CDR3 length is 15 residues. V lost 0 bases, J lost 3 bases, and 2 bases stayed unmatched.

CDR3 coding DNA: TGCGCCAGCAGCTTGGGGACAGATTACCTCTCTGGAAACACCATATATTTT. It encodes CASSLGTDYLSGNTIYF. The genes are TRBV5-1 and TRBJ1-3; weak D call: TRBD1 (6 bases). The CDR3 contains 17 residues. The ends were cut back, 0 bases at V and 0 bases at J, with 13 bases in the middle. Germline CDR1 SGHRS, CDR2 YFSETQ. Complete variable domain (other parts from reference TRBV5-1 and TRBJ1-3): KAGVTQTPRYLIKTRGQQVTLSCSPISGHRSVSWYQQTPGQGLQFLFEYFSETQRNKGNFPGRFSGRQFSNSRSEMNVSTLELGDSALYLCASSLGTDYLSGNTIYFGEGSWLTVV.

Comments on this clone: One end of the junction is discordant with germline, which a read error may explain. The chain links TRBV9 to TRBJ2-4; 10 bases map to TRBD2. The germline gives CDR1 SGDLS, CDR2 YYNGEE. The CDR3 is made up of 16 amino acids. The CDR3 region has the DNA TGTGCCAGCAGCGCCGGGACTAGCGAAGGAAAAAACAGTCAGTACTTC. Translated: CASSAGTSEGKNSQYF.

This clone was seen more than once but under ten times. The rearrangement links TRBV6-1 to TRBJ2-2, with D tentatively TRBD1 (6 bases). V was trimmed by 4 bases and J by 6 bases, leaving 15 bases between them. CDR1 is MNHNS, CDR2 SASEGT, per germline. The CDR3 totals 15 residues. DNA for the CDR3: TGTGCCAGCAGTGTCAATACAGGGTCTGCCGGGGAGCTGTTTTTT. It yields the protein CASSVNTGSAGELFF.

This chain connects TRBV28 to TRBJ2-3; 7 nucleotides agree with TRBD2. Trimming at V came to 5 bases and at J to 2 bases, leaving 7 bases not matched to a gene. This CDR3 is 15 amino acids long. Germline CDR1 MDHEN, CDR2 SYDVKM. CDR3 residues: CASSLGLEPTDTQYF. The DNA of the CDR3 is TGTGCCAGCAGTCTTGGACTAGAACCCACAGATACGCAGTATTTT.

This clone has more than one count but fewer than ten. One end of the junction is discordant with germline, which a read error may explain. V and J are TRBV7-9 and TRBJ1-1; D may be TRBD1 (6 bases). Per the germline V gene, CDR1 is SEHNR and CDR2 is FQNEAQ (reference sequence). This CDR3 region has 17 residues. CDR3 sequence reads: CSSSLAGHAITNTEAFF. The CDR3 DNA reads as TGTTCCAGCAGCTTAGCGGGACATGCCATAACCAACACTGAAGCTTTCTTT.

The J gene is TRBJ2-3, the V gene TRBV30; TRBD1 agrees at 7 bases. Germline lookup yields CDR1 GTSNPN and CDR2 SVGIG (reference sequence). This CDR3 has 13 amino acids. Trimming took 5 bases from V and 4 from J; bases not matched to a gene: 6. The CDR3: CAWAATGADTQYF. The CDR3 coding sequence is TGTGCCTGGGCAGCAACAGGGGCAGATACGCAGTATTTT.

V gene TRBV7-6 combines with J gene TRBJ2-3, with D possibly TRBD1 on 6 matching bases. The germline gives CDR1 SGHVS, CDR2 FNYEAQ. Trimming removed 1 base from V and 4 bases from J, with 12 bases in between. The CDR3 runs to 15 residues. This chain's CDR3 is CASSLEGRGADTQYF. In DNA, the CDR3 is TGTGCCAGCAGCTTAGAAGGCAGGGGCGCAGATACGCAGTATTTT.

This clone was counted once. CDR3 nucleotide sequence: TGTGCCAGCAGCTTCCCCAGTCCCGGGGAGCTGTTTTTT. Protein product: CASSFPSPGELFF. The chain links TRBV5-4 to TRBJ2-2; unclear D gene. The CDR3 has 13 residues. Germline V gene data show CDR1 as SGHNT and CDR2 as YYREEE (reference sequence). V lost 2 bases and J 6 bases, leaving 8 bases between the germline ends.

This clone was observed a few times. The genes are TRBV4-1 and TRBJ1-6, with D possibly matching TRBD1 (5 bases). Looked up from germline, CDR1 is MGHRA and CDR2 is YSYEKL. The V end lost 0 bases, the J end lost 3 bases, and 12 bases lay between the germline ends. CDR3 size: 17 residues. The CDR3 region has the DNA TGCGCCAGCAGCCAAGACTACCGGGGGTACTATAATTCACCCCTCCACTTT. This sequence encodes CASSQDYRGYYNSPLHF.

This clone was detected only a few times. DNA of the CDR3: TGCGCCAGCAGACAAGGACAGGCCGCCTATGGCTACACCTTC. It is translated as CASRQGQAAYGYTF. This sequence joins TRBV5-1 and TRBJ1-2, with 7 bases identical to TRBD1. The germline V gene encodes CDR1 SGHRS and CDR2 YFSETQ. J lost 4 bases, V lost 5 bases, and 8 bases had no gene match. This CDR3 is 14 amino acids long. The full variable domain, in which reference TRBV5-1 and TRBJ1-2 provide the parts outside the CDR3, is KAGVTQTPRYLIKTRGQQVTLSCSPISGHRSVSWYQQTPGQGLQFLFEYFSETQRNKGNFPGRFSGRQFSNSRSEMNVSTLELGDSALYLCASRQGQAAYGYTFGSGTRLTVV.

This clone turned up a few times. The chain has TRBV4-3 and TRBJ1-6, with D possibly TRBD1 on 6 matching bases. This CDR3 comprises 17 residues. Germline CDR1 and CDR2: LGHNA and YSLEER. V was clipped by 1 base and J by 6 bases, with 16 bases between them. CDR3 nucleotides: TGCGCCAGCAGCCAAGTGTTCTATGTACAGGGTAATTCACCCCTCCACTTT. This gives the protein CASSQVFYVQGNSPLHF.

The CDR3 DNA reads TGTGCCAGCAGCTTTACGGGGGGGTCCACTGAAGCTTTCTTT. Amino acid sequence: CASSFTGGSTEAFF. V gene TRBV5-4 combines with J gene TRBJ1-1, with TRBD1 as a possible D gene (5 bases). This CDR3 has 14 amino acids. V lost 2 bases and J 4 bases, leaving 12 bases between the germline ends. Germline CDR1 is SGHNT and CDR2 is YYREEE (reference sequence).

The chain carries TRBV6-5 and TRBJ2-7; 11 bases are a match to TRBD1. CDR3 length: 15 amino acids. J lost 5 bases, V lost 5 bases, and 8 bases had no gene match. The germline CDR1 and CDR2 sequences are MNHEY and SVGAGI. CDR3 region: CASSLRPGQGDEQYF. DNA of the CDR3: TGTGCCAGCAGTCTTAGACCGGGACAGGGGGACGAGCAGTACTTC.

V and J are TRBV6-4 and TRBJ2-1; perhaps TRBD1 as D (5 bases). V dropped 0 bases and J dropped 5 bases, with 11 bases sitting between them. Germline CDR1 MRHNA, CDR2 SNTAGT. The CDR3 sequence is 15 residues long. The CDR3 region is CASSDSGEGDNEQFF. CDR3 DNA sequence: TGTGCCAGCAGTGACTCAGGGGAAGGGGACAATGAGCAGTTCTTC.

The chain is built from TRBV2 and TRBJ1-1; D is undetermined. Germline V gives CDR1 SNHLY, CDR2 FYNNEI. V was trimmed by 9 bases and J by 1 base, leaving 9 bases between them. The CDR3 sequence is 12 residues long. The CDR3 reads CASGRENTEAFF. The CDR3 DNA sequence: TGTGCCAGTGGGAGGGAGAACACTGAAGCTTTCTTT.